The rows below give T cell receptor beta chains drawn from one sample of a study of cytomegalovirus exposure and HLA in healthy donors. Sequenced by immunoSEQ multiplex PCR; TCRdb stores in-frame clones only, minus some. The sample consists of a few hundred thousand clones, approximately 79% of them appearing once. Input material: PBMCs. The origin of the receptors is a man aged 18 to 30 in good health and CMV-seronegative. CDR3s include the opening cysteine and the closing phenylalanine or tryptophan. Fields, in order: clone size, J gene, V gene, D gene, CDR3 protein, CDR3 DNA. A D gene is named only where the DNA matches it firmly. The size field is filled for only some rows; it gives once, few, many or a size class.

clone size: -
J gene: TRBJ1-3
V gene: TRBV28
D gene: -
CDR3 protein: CASSLSGSGNTIYF
CDR3 DNA: TGTGCCAGCAGTTTATCGGGCTCTGGAAACACCATATATTTT

clone size: -
J gene: TRBJ1-1
V gene: TRBV6-1
D gene: -
CDR3 protein: CASSEARGASEAFF
CDR3 DNA: TGTGCCAGCAGTGAAGCTCGGGGGGCTTCTGAAGCTTTCTTT

clone size: few
J gene: TRBJ1-3
V gene: TRBV4-2
D gene: -
CDR3 protein: CASSQESSGNTIYF
CDR3 DNA: TGTGCCAGCAGCCAAGAGAGCTCTGGAAACACCATATATTTT

clone size: -
J gene: TRBJ1-5
V gene: TRBV19
D gene: TRBD1
CDR3 protein: CASSMRQGGSNQPQHF
CDR3 DNA: TGTGCCAGTAGTATGAGACAGGGAGGAAGCAATCAGCCCCAGCATTTT

clone size: -
J gene: TRBJ2-2
V gene: TRBV6-5
D gene: TRBD1
CDR3 protein: CASRGTGSDGELFF
CDR3 DNA: TGTGCCAGCAGGGGGACAGGGTCGGACGGGGAGCTGTTTTTT

clone size: -
J gene: TRBJ1-5
V gene: TRBV30
D gene: -
CDR3 protein: CAWSVPGRSNQPQHF
CDR3 DNA: TGTGCCTGGAGTGTCCCAGGGCGAAGCAATCAGCCCCAGCATTTT

clone size: -
J gene: TRBJ2-1
V gene: TRBV7-9
D gene: TRBD1
CDR3 protein: CASSSTNRGPWYNEQFF
CDR3 DNA: TGTGCCAGCAGCTCGACGAACAGGGGCCCCTGGTACAATGAGCAGTTCTTC

clone size: once
J gene: TRBJ2-6
V gene: TRBV14
D gene: -
CDR3 protein: CASSHVDRRSTPSSGANVLTF
CDR3 DNA: TGTGCCAGCAGCCATGTGGACAGACGCTCGACACCCTCGTCTGGGGCCAACGTCCTGACTTTC

clone size: -
J gene: TRBJ2-5
V gene: TRBV5-4
D gene: -
CDR3 protein: CASSLATQETQYF
CDR3 DNA: TGTGCCAGCAGCTTAGCGACCCAAGAGACCCAGTACTTC

clone size: -
J gene: TRBJ2-7
V gene: TRBV28
D gene: TRBD1
CDR3 protein: CASSPQGQGSYEQYF
CDR3 DNA: TGTGCCAGCAGTCCTCAGGGACAGGGATCCTACGAGCAGTACTTC

clone size: -
J gene: TRBJ2-1
V gene: TRBV28
D gene: -
CDR3 protein: CASSLGLPREQFF
CDR3 DNA: TGTGCCAGCAGTCTCGGACTTCCTAGGGAGCAGTTCTTC

clone size: -
J gene: TRBJ1-6
V gene: TRBV5-4
D gene: TRBD1
CDR3 protein: CASSLRQGTRNSPLHF
CDR3 DNA: TGTGCCAGCAGCTTACGACAGGGGACACGGAATTCACCCCTCCACTTT

clone size: -
J gene: TRBJ2-5
V gene: TRBV30
D gene: TRBD1
CDR3 protein: CAWGQGLRTQYF
CDR3 DNA: TGTGCCTGGGGACAGGGCCTACGGACCCAGTACTTC

clone size: -
J gene: TRBJ2-7
V gene: TRBV28
D gene: TRBD1
CDR3 protein: CASSFGQASSYEQYF
CDR3 DNA: TGTGCCAGCAGTTTCGGACAGGCCTCCTCCTACGAGCAGTACTTC

clone size: once
J gene: TRBJ1-2
V gene: TRBV4-3
D gene: -
CDR3 protein: CASSQDRYNYGYTF
CDR3 DNA: TGCGCCAGCAGCCAAGACAGATATAACTATGGCTACACCTTC

clone size: -
J gene: TRBJ2-7
V gene: TRBV25-1
D gene: -
CDR3 protein: CASTRDSYEQYF
CDR3 DNA: TGTGCCAGCACCCGAGACTCCTACGAGCAGTACTTC

clone size: -
J gene: TRBJ1-4
V gene: TRBV14
D gene: -
CDR3 protein: CASSLDRNEKLFF
CDR3 DNA: TGTGCCAGCAGCCTTGACAGGAATGAAAAACTGTTTTTT

clone size: -
J gene: TRBJ1-4
V gene: TRBV9
D gene: -
CDR3 protein: CASSAGTNEKLFF
CDR3 DNA: TGTGCCAGCAGCGCAGGGACAAATGAAAAACTGTTTTTT

clone size: -
J gene: TRBJ2-7
V gene: TRBV18
D gene: TRBD2
CDR3 protein: CASSPDGAGYEQYF
CDR3 DNA: TGTGCCAGCTCACCCGATGGAGCGGGGTACGAGCAGTACTTC

clone size: -
J gene: TRBJ1-4
V gene: TRBV6-5
D gene: -
CDR3 protein: CASSSWTKGEKLFF
CDR3 DNA: TGTGCCAGCAGTTCCTGGACAAAAGGGGAAAAACTGTTTTTT

clone size: -
J gene: TRBJ2-1
V gene: TRBV6-1
D gene: -
CDR3 protein: CASSERIGNEQFF
CDR3 DNA: TGTGCCAGCAGTGAAAGAATCGGCAATGAGCAGTTCTTC

clone size: -
J gene: TRBJ2-3
V gene: TRBV9
D gene: -
CDR3 protein: CASSVSGSTDTQYF
CDR3 DNA: TGTGCCAGCAGCGTTAGCGGTTCCACAGATACGCAGTATTTT

clone size: few
J gene: TRBJ2-7
V gene: TRBV11-2
D gene: -
CDR3 protein: CASSLHGPSYEQYF
CDR3 DNA: TGTGCCAGCAGCCTCCATGGCCCGTCCTACGAGCAGTACTTC

clone size: -
J gene: TRBJ1-2
V gene: TRBV28
D gene: -
CDR3 protein: CASSLSVAGNYGYTF
CDR3 DNA: TGTGCCAGCAGCCTCTCCGTGGCGGGAAACTATGGCTACACCTTC

clone size: -
J gene: TRBJ1-2
V gene: TRBV2
D gene: -
CDR3 protein: CASSPPAGRYGYTF
CDR3 DNA: TGTGCCAGCAGCCCGCCCGCAGGGAGGTATGGCTACACCTTC

clone size: -
J gene: TRBJ1-2
V gene: TRBV9
D gene: -
CDR3 protein: CASSVAGTPIYGYTF
CDR3 DNA: TGTGCCAGCAGCGTTGCCGGGACACCAATTTATGGCTACACCTTC

clone size: -
J gene: TRBJ2-5
V gene: TRBV30
D gene: TRBD2
CDR3 protein: CAWSAGGAWQETQYF
CDR3 DNA: TGTGCCTGGAGTGCCGGGGGGGCCTGGCAAGAGACCCAGTACTTC

clone size: -
J gene: TRBJ2-7
V gene: TRBV6-7
D gene: TRBD2
CDR3 protein: CASSYPGLAGDYEQYF
CDR3 DNA: TGTGCCAGCAGTTACCCAGGACTAGCGGGGGACTACGAGCAGTACTTC

clone size: once
J gene: TRBJ2-3
V gene: TRBV7-3
D gene: TRBD2
CDR3 protein: CASSQRLADTQYF
CDR3 DNA: TGTGCCAGCAGCCAGAGACTAGCGGATACGCAGTATTTT

clone size: -
J gene: TRBJ1-2
V gene: TRBV25-1
D gene: -
CDR3 protein: CASSVIASTNGYTF
CDR3 DNA: TGTGCCAGCAGTGTAATAGCGTCGACGAATGGCTACACCTTC

clone size: -
J gene: TRBJ2-7
V gene: TRBV7-3
D gene: -
CDR3 protein: CASSLTTGSREQYF
CDR3 DNA: TGTGCCAGCAGCTTAACGACAGGCTCCCGCGAGCAGTACTTC

clone size: -
J gene: TRBJ2-2
V gene: TRBV7-8
D gene: TRBD2
CDR3 protein: CASSWGAGGTGELFF
CDR3 DNA: TGTGCCAGCAGCTGGGGGGCGGGGGGCACCGGGGAGCTGTTTTTT

clone size: -
J gene: TRBJ1-2
V gene: TRBV11-3
D gene: TRBD1
CDR3 protein: CASSHGIQGDGYTF
CDR3 DNA: TGTGCCAGCAGCCACGGAATACAGGGGGATGGCTACACCTTC

clone size: once
J gene: TRBJ2-5
V gene: TRBV18
D gene: TRBD2
CDR3 protein: CASSSGLAVGETQYF
CDR3 DNA: TGTGCCAGCTCATCGGGGCTAGCGGTCGGGGAGACCCAGTACTTC

clone size: -
J gene: TRBJ2-3
V gene: TRBV10-2
D gene: -
CDR3 protein: CASSESGQDTQYF
CDR3 DNA: TGCGCCAGCAGTGAGTCGGGGCAAGATACGCAGTATTTT

clone size: -
J gene: TRBJ1-2
V gene: TRBV2
D gene: -
CDR3 protein: CASSERHGGYTF
CDR3 DNA: TGTGCCAGCAGTGAGAGGCACGGCGGCTACACCTTC

clone size: -
J gene: TRBJ1-1
V gene: TRBV6-1
D gene: TRBD1
CDR3 protein: CASSEDRGWSTEAFF
CDR3 DNA: TGTGCCAGCAGTGAAGACAGGGGCTGGAGCACTGAAGCTTTCTTT

clone size: -
J gene: TRBJ2-7
V gene: TRBV10-3
D gene: TRBD1
CDR3 protein: CAISEDRGLPTWEQYF
CDR3 DNA: TGTGCCATCAGTGAGGACAGGGGGCTACCTACTTGGGAGCAGTACTTC

clone size: few
J gene: TRBJ2-5
V gene: TRBV5-6
D gene: TRBD1
CDR3 protein: CASSTGTGRRETQYF
CDR3 DNA: TGTGCCAGCAGCACCGGGACAGGGCGGCGTGAGACCCAGTACTTC

clone size: few
J gene: TRBJ2-7
V gene: TRBV5-1
D gene: TRBD1
CDR3 protein: CASSLVGADRGLYEQYF
CDR3 DNA: TGCGCCAGCAGCTTAGTTGGGGCCGACAGGGGGCTCTACGAGCAGTACTTC

clone size: few
J gene: TRBJ2-1
V gene: TRBV18
D gene: -
CDR3 protein: CASSPSSGSYNEQFF
CDR3 DNA: TGTGCCAGCTCACCGTCTTCCGGGTCCTACAATGAGCAGTTCTTC

clone size: -
J gene: TRBJ2-2
V gene: TRBV30
D gene: -
CDR3 protein: CAWRPRGGGAGELFF
CDR3 DNA: TGTGCCTGGAGGCCACGGGGAGGGGGTGCCGGGGAGCTGTTTTTT

clone size: -
J gene: TRBJ1-6
V gene: TRBV7-9
D gene: -
CDR3 protein: CSSSDLSGPLHF
CDR3 DNA: TGTTCCAGCAGCGATCTCAGCGGGCCCCTCCACTTT

clone size: few
J gene: TRBJ1-1
V gene: TRBV5-8
D gene: TRBD1
CDR3 protein: CASSLMGQGLSEAFF
CDR3 DNA: TGTGCCAGCAGCTTGATGGGACAGGGGCTAAGTGAAGCTTTCTTT

clone size: -
J gene: TRBJ1-1
V gene: TRBV9
D gene: TRBD1
CDR3 protein: CASSVDYRPGGTEAFF
CDR3 DNA: TGTGCCAGCAGCGTAGATTATCGGCCAGGGGGCACTGAAGCTTTCTTT

clone size: -
J gene: TRBJ1-2
V gene: TRBV30
D gene: -
CDR3 protein: CAWKMSGYTF
CDR3 DNA: TGTGCCTGGAAGATGAGTGGCTACACCTTC

clone size: -
J gene: TRBJ1-3
V gene: TRBV19
D gene: TRBD1
CDR3 protein: CAIRSQGAAVQPGNTIYF
CDR3 DNA: TGTGCCATTCGATCACAGGGGGCGGCGGTACAGCCCGGAAACACCATATATTTT

clone size: -
J gene: TRBJ2-1
V gene: TRBV7-9
D gene: TRBD2
CDR3 protein: CASSAPGLDYNEQFF
CDR3 DNA: TGTGCCAGCAGCGCCCCGGGACTAGATTACAATGAGCAGTTCTTC

clone size: -
J gene: TRBJ1-1
V gene: TRBV7-9
D gene: -
CDR3 protein: CASSPQGNTEAFF
CDR3 DNA: TGTGCCAGCAGCCCTCAGGGGAACACTGAAGCTTTCTTT

clone size: -
J gene: TRBJ1-1
V gene: TRBV7-9
D gene: TRBD1
CDR3 protein: CASSLQTGGTGNTEAFF
CDR3 DNA: TGTGCCAGCAGCCTACAGACAGGGGGCACGGGGAACACTGAAGCTTTCTTT

clone size: few
J gene: TRBJ2-7
V gene: TRBV6-5
D gene: -
CDR3 protein: CASILDSPLYEQYF
CDR3 DNA: -

clone size: once
J gene: TRBJ1-1
V gene: TRBV28
D gene: TRBD1
CDR3 protein: CASSLGQGLNTEAFF
CDR3 DNA: TGTGCCAGCAGTTTGGGACAGGGGTTGAACACTGAAGCTTTCTTT

clone size: -
J gene: TRBJ2-1
V gene: TRBV7-2
D gene: TRBD1
CDR3 protein: CASSPGTGHNEQFF
CDR3 DNA: TGTGCCAGCAGCCCCGGGACAGGTCATAATGAGCAGTTCTTC

clone size: -
J gene: TRBJ2-2
V gene: TRBV6-4
D gene: TRBD2
CDR3 protein: CASSDSGGNTGELFF
CDR3 DNA: TGTGCCAGCAGTGATAGCGGGGGTAACACCGGGGAGCTGTTTTTT

clone size: -
J gene: TRBJ2-1
V gene: TRBV7-2
D gene: -
CDR3 protein: CASSLVLSGGYNEQFF
CDR3 DNA: TGTGCCAGCAGCTTAGTATTGTCCGGGGGTTACAATGAGCAGTTCTTC

clone size: -
J gene: TRBJ1-2
V gene: TRBV29-1
D gene: -
CDR3 protein: CSVVDSYGYTF
CDR3 DNA: TGCAGCGTGGTGGACAGCTATGGCTACACCTTC

clone size: -
J gene: TRBJ1-6
V gene: TRBV21-1
D gene: -
CDR3 protein: CASSLRDRESYNSPLHF
CDR3 DNA: TGTGCCAGCAGCCTACGGGACAGGGAGTCCTATAATTCACCCCTCCACTTT

clone size: once
J gene: TRBJ2-5
V gene: TRBV9
D gene: -
CDR3 protein: CASSVFFSEGTQYF
CDR3 DNA: TGTGCCAGCAGCGTGTTCTTTAGCGAGGGGACCCAGTACTTC

clone size: once
J gene: TRBJ1-1
V gene: TRBV29-1
D gene: -
CDR3 protein: CSVEAPIRDGRTEAFF
CDR3 DNA: TGCAGCGTTGAAGCACCGATCCGGGATGGGAGGACTGAAGCTTTCTTT